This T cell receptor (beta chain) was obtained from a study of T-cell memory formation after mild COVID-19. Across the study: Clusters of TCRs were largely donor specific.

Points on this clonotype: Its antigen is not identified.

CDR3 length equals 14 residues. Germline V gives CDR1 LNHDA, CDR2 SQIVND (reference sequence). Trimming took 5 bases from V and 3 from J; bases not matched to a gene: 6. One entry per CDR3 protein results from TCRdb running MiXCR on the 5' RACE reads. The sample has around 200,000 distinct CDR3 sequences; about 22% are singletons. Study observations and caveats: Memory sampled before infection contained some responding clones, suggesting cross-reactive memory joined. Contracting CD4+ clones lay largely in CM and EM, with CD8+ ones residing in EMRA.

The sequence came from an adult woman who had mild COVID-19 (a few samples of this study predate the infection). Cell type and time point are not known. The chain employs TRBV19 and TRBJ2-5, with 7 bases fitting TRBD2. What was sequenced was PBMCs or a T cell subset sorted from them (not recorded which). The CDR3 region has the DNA TGTGCCAGTAGTGACTCCGGGGGGAAAGAGACCCAGTACTTC. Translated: CASSDSGGKETQYF.